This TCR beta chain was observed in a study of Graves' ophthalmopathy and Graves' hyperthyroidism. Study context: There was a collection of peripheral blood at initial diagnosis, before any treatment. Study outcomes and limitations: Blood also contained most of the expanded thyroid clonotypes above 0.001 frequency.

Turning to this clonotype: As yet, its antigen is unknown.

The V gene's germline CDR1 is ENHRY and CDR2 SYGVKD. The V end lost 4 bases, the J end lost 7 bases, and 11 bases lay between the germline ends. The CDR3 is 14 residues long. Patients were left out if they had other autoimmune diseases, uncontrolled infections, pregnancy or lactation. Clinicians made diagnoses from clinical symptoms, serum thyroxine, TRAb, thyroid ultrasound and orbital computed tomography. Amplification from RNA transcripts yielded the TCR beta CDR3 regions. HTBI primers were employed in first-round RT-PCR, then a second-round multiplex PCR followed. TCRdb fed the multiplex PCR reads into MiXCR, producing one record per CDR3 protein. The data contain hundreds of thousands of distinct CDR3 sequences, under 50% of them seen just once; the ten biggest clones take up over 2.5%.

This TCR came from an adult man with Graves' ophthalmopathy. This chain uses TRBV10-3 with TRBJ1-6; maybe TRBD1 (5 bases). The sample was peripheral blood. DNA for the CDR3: TGTGCCATCAGTGGGGACGCCCACAATTCACCCCTCCACTTT. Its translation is CAISGDAHNSPLHF.